This T cell receptor beta chain originates from a study of blood T cell repertoires in COVID-19. Across the study: The cDNA or gDNA used as material had been derived from T cells, B-cell-depleted T cells, or PBMCs.

This clone occurred once. Clones were sequenced by immunoSEQ multiplex PCR, and TCRdb holds only the in-frame ones, with some missing. The sample holds approximately 9,000 clones, 84% seen once. Sequenced sample: peripheral blood. The sequence was obtained from a human donor in a cohort sampled during active COVID-19.

CDR3: CSASQTSGGAGTQYF. The DNA of the CDR3 is TGCAGTGCTAGTCAAACTAGCGGGGGGGCGGGTACGCAGTATTTT. V is TRBV20-1 and J is TRBJ2-3; 13 positions agree with TRBD2. Per the germline V gene, CDR1 is DFQATT and CDR2 is SNEGSKA (reference sequence). CDR3 size: 15 residues. Trimming at V came to 3 bases and at J to 8 bases, leaving 8 bases not matched to a gene.